What follows are 4 T cell receptor beta chains derived from one specimen sequenced in a study of shared clonotypes between healthy human individuals. The data were produced by immunoSEQ multiplex PCR, yet TCRdb's version contains in-frame clones alone and is incomplete. Of 550,000 to 700,000 clones in the sample, around 73% were seen once. Material for sequencing was memory CD4+ T cells sorted from blood. Described subset: CD45RA-negative fraction. All receptors come from a woman under 40 in good health.

The chain uses TRBV6-6 and TRBJ2-7; 8 nucleotides agree with TRBD1. The CDR3 consists of 16 residues. V shed 2 bases, J shed 3 bases, and the junction held 9 bases outside the gene matches. CDR1 and CDR2 (germline): MNHNY, SVGAGI (reference sequence). The CDR3, as DNA: TGTGCCAGCAGTTACATACCGACAGGGGTAAGCTACGAGCAGTACTTC. Amino acid sequence: CASSYIPTGVSYEQYF.

The count of this clone is one. The V gene is TRBV27, the J gene TRBJ2-7, with 8 bases that match TRBD1. The CDR3 spans 14 residues. V trimming: 6 bases; J trimming: 1 base; junction bases outside the gene matches: 5. Germline values: CDR1 MNHEY, CDR2 SMNVEV (reference sequence). The CDR3 is CASRRQGTSYEQYF. DNA of the CDR3: TGTGCCAGCAGGAGACAGGGGACTTCCTACGAGCAGTACTTC.

This chain links TRBV19 with TRBJ2-1; 10 positions match TRBD2. This CDR3 is built from 12 residues. CDR1 is LNHDA and CDR2 is SQIVND in the germline V gene (reference sequence). J lost 9 bases, V lost 5 bases, and 1 base had no gene match. In DNA form, the CDR3 reads TGTGCCAGTAGTCAGCGGGAGGGTGAGCAGTTCTTC. It specifies CASSQREGEQFF. The whole variable domain, filled in from reference TRBV19 and TRBJ2-1, reads DGGITQSPKYLFRKEGQNVTLSCEQNLNHDAMYWYRQDPGQGLRLIYYSQIVNDFQKGDIAEGYSVSREKKESFPLTVTSAQKNPTAFYLCASSQREGEQFFGPGTRLTVL.

The V gene is TRBV10-1, the J gene TRBJ2-1; 8 bases agree with TRBD2. In germline, CDR1 is WNHNN, CDR2 SYGVQD (reference sequence). V was pared by 8 bases and J by 6 bases, with 6 bases of the junction left unmatched. CDR3 length: 13 amino acids. The DNA of the CDR3 is TGCGCCAGCGGTAGCGGGACGACCAATGAGCAGTTCTTC. This sequence encodes CASGSGTTNEQFF.